This T cell receptor (beta chain) was captured in a study of technical replicates of blood from a few donors. CDR1 and CDR2 (germline): MNHEY, SVGAGI. Trimming took off 2 bases at V and 6 bases at J, with 13 bases between the two ends. The CDR3 loop spans 14 amino acids. Data came from immunoSEQ multiplex PCR; TCRdb stores just in-frame clones and leaves some out. This table holds 60,000 to 90,000 clones, approximately 95% found once. The clonotype was recovered from a human donor in good health. The sequenced material came from T cells isolated from PBMCs. V gene TRBV6-5 combines with J gene TRBJ1-1, with D possibly TRBD1 on 6 matching bases. The CDR3: CASSYRDNHPEAFF. The CDR3 bases are TGTGCCAGCAGTTACAGGGACAATCATCCTGAAGCTTTCTTT.